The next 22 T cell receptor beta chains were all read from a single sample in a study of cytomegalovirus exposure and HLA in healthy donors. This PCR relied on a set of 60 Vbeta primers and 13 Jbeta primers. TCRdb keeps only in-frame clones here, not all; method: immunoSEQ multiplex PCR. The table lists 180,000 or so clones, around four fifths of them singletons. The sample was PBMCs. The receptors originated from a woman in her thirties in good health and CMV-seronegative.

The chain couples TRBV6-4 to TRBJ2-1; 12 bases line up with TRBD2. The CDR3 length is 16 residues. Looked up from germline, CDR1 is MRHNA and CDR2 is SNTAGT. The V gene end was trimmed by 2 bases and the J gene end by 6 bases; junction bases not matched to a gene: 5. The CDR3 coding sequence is TGTGCCAGCAGTGACGGTCCTAGCGGGGGGGCCAATGAGCAGTTCTTC. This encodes CASSDGPSGGANEQFF.

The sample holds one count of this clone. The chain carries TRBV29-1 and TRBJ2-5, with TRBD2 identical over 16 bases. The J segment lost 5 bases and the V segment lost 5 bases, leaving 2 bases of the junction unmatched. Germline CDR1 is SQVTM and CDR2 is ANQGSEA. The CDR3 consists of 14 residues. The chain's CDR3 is CSVKGLAGGETQYF. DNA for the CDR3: TGCAGCGTTAAGGGACTAGCGGGGGGGGAGACCCAGTACTTC.

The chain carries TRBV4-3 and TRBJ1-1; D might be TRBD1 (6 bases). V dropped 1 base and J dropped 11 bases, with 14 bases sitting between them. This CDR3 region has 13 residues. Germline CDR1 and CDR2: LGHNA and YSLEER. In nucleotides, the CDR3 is TGCGCCAGCAGCCAAGCTAGACAGGCTCGGGCTTTCTTT. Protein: CASSQARQARAFF.

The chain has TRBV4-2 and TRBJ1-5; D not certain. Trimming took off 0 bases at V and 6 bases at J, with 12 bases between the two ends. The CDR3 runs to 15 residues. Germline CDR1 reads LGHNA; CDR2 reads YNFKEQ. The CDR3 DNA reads TGTGCCAGCAGCCAAGATAGGAGTAATTCTCAGCCCCAGCATTTT. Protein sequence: CASSQDRSNSQPQHF.

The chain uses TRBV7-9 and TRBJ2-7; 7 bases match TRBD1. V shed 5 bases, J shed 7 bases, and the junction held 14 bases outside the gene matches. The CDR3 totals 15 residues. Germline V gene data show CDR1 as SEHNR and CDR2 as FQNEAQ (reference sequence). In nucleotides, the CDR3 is TGTGCCAGCAGCACAACGGGACAGTTGGATTGGGAGCAGTACTTC. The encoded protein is CASSTTGQLDWEQYF.

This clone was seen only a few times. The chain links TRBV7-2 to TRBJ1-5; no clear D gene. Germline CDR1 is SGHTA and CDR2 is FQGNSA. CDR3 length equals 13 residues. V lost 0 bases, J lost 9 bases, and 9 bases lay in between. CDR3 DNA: TGTGCCAGCAGCTTAGCTAGTTCCGGGCCCCAGCATTTT. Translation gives CASSLASSGPQHF. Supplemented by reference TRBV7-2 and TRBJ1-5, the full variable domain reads GAGVSQSPSNKVTEKGKDVELRCDPISGHTALYWYRQSLGQGLEFLIYFQGNSAPDKSGLPSDRFSAERTGGSVSTLTIQRTQQEDSAVYLCASSLASSGPQHFGDGTRLSIL.

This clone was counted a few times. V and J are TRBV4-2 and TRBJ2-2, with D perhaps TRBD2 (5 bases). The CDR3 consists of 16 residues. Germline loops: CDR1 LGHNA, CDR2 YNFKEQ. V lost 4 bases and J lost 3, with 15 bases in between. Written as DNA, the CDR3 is TGTGCCAGCAGCCCCGTCGGGAAAGAGGACACCGGGGAGCTGTTTTTT. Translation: CASSPVGKEDTGELFF.

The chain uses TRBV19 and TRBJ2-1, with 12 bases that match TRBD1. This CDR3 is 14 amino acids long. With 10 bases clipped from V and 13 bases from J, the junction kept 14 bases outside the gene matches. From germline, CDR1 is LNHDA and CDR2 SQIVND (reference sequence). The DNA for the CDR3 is TGTGCCACCCTGCCGGGACAGGGGGCTTTGGAACAGTTCTTC. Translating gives CATLPGQGALEQFF.

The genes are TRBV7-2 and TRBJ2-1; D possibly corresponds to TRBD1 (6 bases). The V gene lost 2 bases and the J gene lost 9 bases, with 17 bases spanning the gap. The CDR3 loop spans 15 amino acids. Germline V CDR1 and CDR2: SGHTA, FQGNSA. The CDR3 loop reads CASSLITGLSSEQFF. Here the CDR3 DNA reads TGTGCCAGCAGCTTAATAACAGGGCTTTCGAGTGAGCAGTTCTTC.

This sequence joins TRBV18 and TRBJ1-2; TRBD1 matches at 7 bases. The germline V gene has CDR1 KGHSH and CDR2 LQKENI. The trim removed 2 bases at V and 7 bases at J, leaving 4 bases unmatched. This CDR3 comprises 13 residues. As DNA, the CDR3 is TGTGCCAGCTCACCAACAGGGGAGGTTGGCTACACCTTC. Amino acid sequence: CASSPTGEVGYTF.

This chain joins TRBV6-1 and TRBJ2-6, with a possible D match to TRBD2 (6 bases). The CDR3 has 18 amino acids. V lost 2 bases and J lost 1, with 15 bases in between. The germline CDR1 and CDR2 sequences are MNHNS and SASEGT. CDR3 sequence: CASSELVSGGSGANVLTF. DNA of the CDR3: TGTGCCAGCAGTGAACTAGTTTCCGGGGGATCTGGGGCCAACGTCCTGACTTTC.

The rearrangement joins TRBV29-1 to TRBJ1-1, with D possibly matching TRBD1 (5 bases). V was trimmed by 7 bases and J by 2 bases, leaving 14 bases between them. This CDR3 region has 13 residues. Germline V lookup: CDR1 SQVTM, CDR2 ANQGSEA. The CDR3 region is CSGGGRLNTEAFF. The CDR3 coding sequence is TGCAGCGGGGGGGGACGTTTAAACACTGAAGCTTTCTTT.

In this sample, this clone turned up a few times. The CDR3, as DNA: TGCGCCAGCAGCCAATTGGACAGGGCTAAAGAGCAGTACTTC. It specifies CASSQLDRAKEQYF. This chain joins TRBV4-1 and TRBJ2-7; 8 positions match TRBD1. With V trimmed by 2 bases and J by 7 bases, 7 bases remained unmatched. Germline values: CDR1 MGHRA, CDR2 YSYEKL. This CDR3 has 14 amino acids.

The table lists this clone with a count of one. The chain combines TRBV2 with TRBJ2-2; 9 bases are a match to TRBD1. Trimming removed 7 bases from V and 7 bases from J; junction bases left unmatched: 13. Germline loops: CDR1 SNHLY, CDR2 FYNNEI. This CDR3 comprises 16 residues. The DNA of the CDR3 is TGTGCCAGCACTAAGGGACAGGGATGGTCCGGCGGGGAGCTGTTTTTT. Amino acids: CASTKGQGWSGGELFF. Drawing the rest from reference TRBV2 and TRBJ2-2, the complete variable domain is EPEVTQTPSHQVTQMGQEVILRCVPISNHLYFYWYRQILGQKVEFLVSFYNNEISEKSEIFDDQFSVERPDGSNFTLKIRSTKLEDSAMYFCASTKGQGWSGGELFFGEGSRLTVL.

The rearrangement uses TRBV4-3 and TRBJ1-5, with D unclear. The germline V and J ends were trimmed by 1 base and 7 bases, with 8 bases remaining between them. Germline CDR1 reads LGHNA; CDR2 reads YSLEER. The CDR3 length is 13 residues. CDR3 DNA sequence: TGCGCCAGCAGCCAAGCTTGGGAGCAGCCCCAGCATTTT. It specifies CASSQAWEQPQHF.

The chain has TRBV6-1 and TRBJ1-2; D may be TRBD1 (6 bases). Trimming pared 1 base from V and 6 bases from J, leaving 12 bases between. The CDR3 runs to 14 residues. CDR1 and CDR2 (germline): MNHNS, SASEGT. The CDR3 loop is CASSEGGQFDGYTF. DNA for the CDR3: TGTGCCAGCAGTGAAGGGGGGCAATTTGATGGCTACACCTTC.

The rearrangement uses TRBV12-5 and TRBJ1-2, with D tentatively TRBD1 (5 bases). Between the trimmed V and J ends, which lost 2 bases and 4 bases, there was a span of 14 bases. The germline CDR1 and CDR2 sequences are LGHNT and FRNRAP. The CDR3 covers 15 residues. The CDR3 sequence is CASGLSRALLYGYTF. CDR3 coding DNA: TGTGCTAGTGGTTTGAGCAGGGCTCTGCTCTATGGCTACACCTTC.

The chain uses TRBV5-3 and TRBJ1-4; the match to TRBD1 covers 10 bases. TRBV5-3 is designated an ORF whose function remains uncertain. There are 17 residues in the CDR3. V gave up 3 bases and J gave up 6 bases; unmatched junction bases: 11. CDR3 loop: CARSSFLPGTGDEKLFF. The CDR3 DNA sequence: TGTGCCAGAAGCTCCTTCCTACCCGGGACAGGGGATGAAAAACTGTTTTTT.

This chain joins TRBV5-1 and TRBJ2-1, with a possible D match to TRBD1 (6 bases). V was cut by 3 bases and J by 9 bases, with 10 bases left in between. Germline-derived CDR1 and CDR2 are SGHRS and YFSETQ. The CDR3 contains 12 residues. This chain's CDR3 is CASSSQGLEQFF. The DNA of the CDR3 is TGCGCCAGCAGCTCACAGGGTCTTGAGCAGTTCTTC.

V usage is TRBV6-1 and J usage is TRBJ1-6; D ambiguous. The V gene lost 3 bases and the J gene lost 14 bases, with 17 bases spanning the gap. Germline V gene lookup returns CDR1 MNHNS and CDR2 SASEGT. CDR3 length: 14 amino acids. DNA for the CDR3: TGTGCCAGCAGTGATTTACTTATGTCCGGGGCCCTCCACTTT. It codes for CASSDLLMSGALHF.

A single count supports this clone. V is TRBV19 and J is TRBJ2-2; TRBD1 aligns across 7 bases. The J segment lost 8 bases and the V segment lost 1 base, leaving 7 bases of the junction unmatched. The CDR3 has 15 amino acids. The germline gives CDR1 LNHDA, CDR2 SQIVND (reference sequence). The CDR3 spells CASSIVGTVAGELFF. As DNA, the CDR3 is TGTGCCAGTAGTATAGTTGGGACAGTTGCGGGGGAGCTGTTTTTT.

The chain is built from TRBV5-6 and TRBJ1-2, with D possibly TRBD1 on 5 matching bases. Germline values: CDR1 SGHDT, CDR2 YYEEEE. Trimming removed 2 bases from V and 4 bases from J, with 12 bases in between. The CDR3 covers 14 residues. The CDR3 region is CASSLTGEAYGYTF. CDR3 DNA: TGTGCCAGCAGCTTAACGGGGGAGGCCTATGGCTACACCTTC. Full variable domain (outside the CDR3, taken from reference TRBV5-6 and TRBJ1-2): DAGVTQSPTHLIKTRGQQVTLRCSPKSGHDTVSWYQQALGQGPQFIFQYYEEEERQRGNFPDRFSGHQFPNYSSELNVNALLLGDSALYLCASSLTGEAYGYTFGSGTRLTVV.